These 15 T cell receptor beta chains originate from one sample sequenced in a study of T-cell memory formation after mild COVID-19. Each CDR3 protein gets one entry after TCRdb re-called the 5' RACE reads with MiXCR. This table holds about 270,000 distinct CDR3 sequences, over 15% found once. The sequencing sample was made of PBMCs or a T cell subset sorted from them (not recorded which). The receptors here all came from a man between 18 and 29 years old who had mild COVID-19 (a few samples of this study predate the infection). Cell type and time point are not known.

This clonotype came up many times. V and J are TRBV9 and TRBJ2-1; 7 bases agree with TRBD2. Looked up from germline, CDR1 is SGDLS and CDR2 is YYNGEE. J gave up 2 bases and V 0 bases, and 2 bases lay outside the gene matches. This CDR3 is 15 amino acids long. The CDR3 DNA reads TGTGCCAGCAGCGTAGAAGGACTAGCCTACAATGAGCAGTTCTTC. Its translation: CASSVEGLAYNEQFF.

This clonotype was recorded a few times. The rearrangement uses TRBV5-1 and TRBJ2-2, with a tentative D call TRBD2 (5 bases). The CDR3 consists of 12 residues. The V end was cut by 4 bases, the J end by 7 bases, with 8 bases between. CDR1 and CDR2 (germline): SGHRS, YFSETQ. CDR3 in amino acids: CASSPRVGELFF. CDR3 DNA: TGCGCCAGCAGCCCGCGGGTCGGGGAGCTGTTTTTT.

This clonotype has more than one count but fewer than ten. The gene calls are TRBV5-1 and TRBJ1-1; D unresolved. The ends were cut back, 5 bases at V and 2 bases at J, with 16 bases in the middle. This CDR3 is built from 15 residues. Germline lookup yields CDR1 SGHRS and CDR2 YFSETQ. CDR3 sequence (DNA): TGCGCCAGCAGGTTCCTACTGACGGATAACACTGAAGCTTTCTTT. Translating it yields CASRFLLTDNTEAFF.

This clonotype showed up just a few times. In DNA, the CDR3 is TGTGCCAGCAGGGATACGGGGCGCTTTAGGCAGTACGTC. Translated, it gives CASRDTGRFRQYV. This chain connects TRBV6-1 to TRBJ2-7, with D perhaps matching TRBD1 or TRBD2 (5 bases each). Trimming took 6 bases from V and 9 from J, leaving 18 bases between them. The CDR3 spans 13 residues. Germline V gene data show CDR1 as MNHNS and CDR2 as SASEGT.

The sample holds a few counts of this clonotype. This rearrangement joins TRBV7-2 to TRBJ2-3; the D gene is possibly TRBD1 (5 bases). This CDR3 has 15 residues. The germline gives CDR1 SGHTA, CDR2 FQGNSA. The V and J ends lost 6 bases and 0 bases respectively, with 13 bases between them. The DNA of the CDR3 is TGTGCCAGCAGAATCCAGGGCCATAGCACAGATACGCAGTATTTT. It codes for CASRIQGHSTDTQYF.

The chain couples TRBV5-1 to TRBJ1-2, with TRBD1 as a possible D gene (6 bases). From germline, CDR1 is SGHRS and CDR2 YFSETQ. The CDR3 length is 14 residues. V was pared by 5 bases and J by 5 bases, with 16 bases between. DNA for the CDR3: TGCGCCAGCAGTTTTCTAGGGGGGCAGTATGGCTACACCTTC. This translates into CASSFLGGQYGYTF.

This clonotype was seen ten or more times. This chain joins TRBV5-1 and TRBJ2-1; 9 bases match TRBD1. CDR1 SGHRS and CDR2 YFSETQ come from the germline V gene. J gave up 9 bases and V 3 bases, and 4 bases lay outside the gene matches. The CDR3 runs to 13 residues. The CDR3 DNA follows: TGCGCCAGCAGCTGGACAGGGGCCGGTGAGCAGTTCTTC. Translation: CASSWTGAGEQFF.

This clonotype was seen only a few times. The CDR3 DNA follows: TGTGCCAGCAGCGGCGGGCGCTCGCAGTTCAAAGAGACCCAGTACTTC. It is translated as CASSGGRSQFKETQYF. The chain is built from TRBV7-9 and TRBJ2-5; D may be TRBD2 (5 bases). CDR1 and CDR2 from the germline V gene are SEHNR and FQNEAQ (reference sequence). With 5 bases removed from V and 3 bases from J, the gap between germline ends came to 19 bases. This CDR3 region has 16 residues. The full variable domain, in which reference TRBV7-9 and TRBJ2-5 provide the parts outside the CDR3, is DTGVSQNPRHKITKRGQNVTFRCDPISEHNRLYWYRQTLGQGPEFLTYFQNEAQLEKSRLLSDRFSAERPKGSFSTLEIQRTEQGDSAMYLCASSGGRSQFKETQYFGPGTRLLVL.

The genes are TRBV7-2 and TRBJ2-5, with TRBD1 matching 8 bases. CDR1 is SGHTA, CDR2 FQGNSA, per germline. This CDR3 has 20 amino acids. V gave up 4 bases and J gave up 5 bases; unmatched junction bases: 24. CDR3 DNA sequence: TGTGCCAGCAGCTCCTCCCTGCAAGCGATCCCCGGACAGGGTTCGGAGACCCAGTACTTC. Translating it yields CASSSSLQAIPGQGSETQYF.

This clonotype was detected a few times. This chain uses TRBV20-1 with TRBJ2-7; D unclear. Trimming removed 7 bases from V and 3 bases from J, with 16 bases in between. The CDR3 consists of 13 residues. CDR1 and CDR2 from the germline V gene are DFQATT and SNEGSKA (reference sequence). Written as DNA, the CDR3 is TGCAGTGTTGAGCGCGGAAAGGGCTACGAGCAGTACTTC. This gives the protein CSVERGKGYEQYF.

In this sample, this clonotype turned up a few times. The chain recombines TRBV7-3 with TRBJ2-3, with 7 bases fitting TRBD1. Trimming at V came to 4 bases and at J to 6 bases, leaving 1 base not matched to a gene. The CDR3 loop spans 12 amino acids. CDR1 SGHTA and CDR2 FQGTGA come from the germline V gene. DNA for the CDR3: TGTGCCAGCAGCTCACAGGGGGATACGCAGTATTTT. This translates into CASSSQGDTQYF.

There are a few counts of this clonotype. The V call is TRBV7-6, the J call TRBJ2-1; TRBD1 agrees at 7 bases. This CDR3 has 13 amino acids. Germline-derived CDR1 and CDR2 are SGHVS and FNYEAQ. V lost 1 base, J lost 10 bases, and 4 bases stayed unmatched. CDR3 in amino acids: CASSLEGGAEQFF. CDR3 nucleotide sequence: TGTGCCAGCAGCTTAGAAGGGGGCGCGGAGCAGTTCTTC.

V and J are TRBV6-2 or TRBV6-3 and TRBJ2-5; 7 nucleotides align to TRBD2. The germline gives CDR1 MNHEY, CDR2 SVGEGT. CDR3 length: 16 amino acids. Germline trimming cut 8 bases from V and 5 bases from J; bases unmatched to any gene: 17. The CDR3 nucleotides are TGTGCCAGCCTCCCTGGGCGGGACTACCTCCGCGAGACCCAGTACTTC. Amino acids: CASLPGRDYLRETQYF.

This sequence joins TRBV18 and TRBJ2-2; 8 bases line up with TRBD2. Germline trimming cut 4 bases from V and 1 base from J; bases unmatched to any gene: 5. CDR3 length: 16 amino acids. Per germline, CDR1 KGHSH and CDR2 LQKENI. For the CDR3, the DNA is TGTGCCAGCTCACGGATAGCGGGGCAGAACACCGGGGAGCTGTTTTTT. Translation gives CASSRIAGQNTGELFF.

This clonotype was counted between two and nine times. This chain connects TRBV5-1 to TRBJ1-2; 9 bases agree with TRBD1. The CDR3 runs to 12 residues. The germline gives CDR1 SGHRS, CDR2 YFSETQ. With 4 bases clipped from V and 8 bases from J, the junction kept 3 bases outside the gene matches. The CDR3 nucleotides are TGCGCCAGCAGCGCCACAGGGGGCGGCTACACCTTC. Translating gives CASSATGGGYTF.